One and the same sample provided the 10 T cell receptor beta chains below, sequenced in a study of regulatory T cells in long-lasting Graves disease. Relying on iRepertoire HTBI primers and Arm-PCR of CDR3 regions, the team built TCR beta libraries. TCRdb called the multiplex PCR reads again in MiXCR, with one record for every CDR3 protein. This sample carries approximately 290,000 distinct CDR3 sequences, roughly 21% of them seen once, and the ten largest clones take about 61%. As to time point: persistent/refractory GD, antithyroid drugs over 5 years with positive TRAb. Extracted RNA from PBMCs served as the source of the TCR library. The sequences come from peripheral blood mononuclear cells (PBMCs), collected when the disease was refractory, from a patient treated with antithyroid drugs. Receptors originate from a female donor with Graves disease.

This clonotype has a handful of counts. This chain links TRBV10-3 with TRBJ1-2; weak D call: TRBD1 (6 bases). V lost 6 bases and J 7 bases, leaving 12 bases between the germline ends. Germline loops: CDR1 ENHRY, CDR2 SYGVKD. This CDR3 is 12 amino acids long. CDR3: CAIRTQGGGYTF. The CDR3 region has the DNA TGTGCCATCAGGACACAGGGAGGTGGCTACACCTTC.

This clonotype was seen ten or more times. The chain is built from TRBV13 and TRBJ1-3, with 8 bases lining up with TRBD1. Losses at the gene ends were 4 bases for V and 4 bases for J; bases not matched to a gene: 6. CDR3 length: 15 residues. Germline V gene data show CDR1 as PRHDT and CDR2 as FYEKMQ (reference sequence). In DNA form, the CDR3 reads TGTGCCAGCAGCTCAACAGGGACAGGAGGAAACACCATATATTTT. Encoded protein: CASSSTGTGGNTIYF.

This sequence joins TRBV6-1 and TRBJ2-7; D could derive from TRBD1 or TRBD2 (5 bases each). Germline loops: CDR1 MNHNS, CDR2 SASEGT. The CDR3 is 15 residues long. Trimming removed 6 bases at V and 1 base at J, with 16 bases between. The CDR3 protein is CASRSGTDESYEQYF. CDR3 coding DNA: TGTGCCAGCAGGTCGGGGACCGACGAGTCCTACGAGCAGTACTTC.

This clonotype was detected many times. The chain recombines TRBV28 with TRBJ1-3; D is unclear. Germline loops: CDR1 MDHEN, CDR2 SYDVKM. The length of the CDR3 is 15 residues. The V gene lost 1 base and the J gene lost 0 bases, with 7 bases spanning the gap. The CDR3 sequence: CASSLYGISGNTIYF. The CDR3 nucleotides are TGTGCCAGCAGTTTATATGGGATCTCTGGAAACACCATATATTTT.

Points on this clonotype: A junction end diverges from the germline sequence, so it may reflect a read error. The V call is TRBV3-1, the J call TRBJ2-5; 9 bases match TRBD1. Germline V gives CDR1 LGHDT, CDR2 YNNKEL (reference sequence). The CDR3 contains 15 residues. The CDR3: CASSFRDRAQEAQYF. Here the CDR3 DNA reads TGTGCCAGCAGCTTCAGGGACAGGGCCCAAGAGGCCCAGTACTTC.

There are a few counts of this clonotype. The chain employs TRBV12-3 or TRBV12-4 and TRBJ2-2; D tentatively fits TRBD1 or TRBD2 (5 bases each). The CDR3 sequence is 16 residues long. V dropped 3 bases and J dropped 5 bases, with 16 bases sitting between them. This CDR3 is CASSLVRGAGTGELFF. DNA of the CDR3: TGTGCCAGCAGTTTGGTACGGGGCGCTGGGACCGGGGAGCTGTTTTTT.

This rearrangement joins TRBV29-1 to TRBJ2-5; 7 bases map to TRBD2. CDR3 length equals 15 residues. Per germline, CDR1 SQVTM and CDR2 ANQGSEA. The ends lost 6 bases at V and 5 bases at J; junction bases unmatched: 15. The CDR3 nucleotides read TGCAGCGTGGAGGTAGGACGGGAGGAGGAGGAGACCCAGTACTTC. This translates into CSVEVGREEEETQYF.

The chain carries TRBV30 and TRBJ2-2; 7 nucleotides match TRBD1. V was pared by 0 bases and J by 6 bases, with 7 bases of the junction left unmatched. The CDR3 length is 15 residues. Germline V gene data show CDR1 as GTSNPN and CDR2 as SVGIG (reference sequence). The CDR3 nucleotides read TGTGCCTGGAGTGTAGGGGGCTCCGGGCCCGGGGAGCTGTTTTTT. This gives the protein CAWSVGGSGPGELFF.

The chain links TRBV20-1 to TRBJ1-6, with a possible D match to TRBD1 (5 bases). V was pared by 5 bases and J by 0 bases, with 14 bases between. This CDR3 comprises 16 residues. The V gene's germline CDR1 is DFQATT and CDR2 SNEGSKA (reference sequence). The CDR3 spells CSAPRDGSSYNSPLHF. The CDR3 coding sequence is TGCAGTGCTCCACGGGACGGAAGCTCCTATAATTCACCCCTCCACTTT.

This clonotype has more than one count but fewer than ten. The genes are TRBV7-2 and TRBJ2-3; tentative D call: TRBD2 (5 bases). From germline, CDR1 is SGHTA and CDR2 FQGNSA. The CDR3 has 14 amino acids. V dropped 5 bases and J dropped 4 bases, with 13 bases sitting between them. The CDR3 nucleotides are TGTGCCAGCAGCATTAGGACTCTGCCAGATACGCAGTATTTT. It encodes CASSIRTLPDTQYF.